A selection of T cell receptor beta chains follows, all from one sample in a study of blood T cell repertoires in COVID-19. Assay: immunoSEQ multiplex PCR; the TCRdb copy retains only in-frame clones and omits some. The repertoire holds just under 250,000 clones, with 86% as singletons. Input material: peripheral blood. Receptor source: a woman in her 30s who had recovered from COVID-19. Each CDR3 is given with its conserved first and last residue. Each record gives: J gene, V gene, D gene, clone size, CDR3 protein, CDR3 DNA. The D gene is left open where the match is weak. For some rows the clone size is stated as once, few or many, or as a class when expanded; others skip it.

J gene: TRBJ1-2
V gene: TRBV4-2
D gene: TRBD1
clone size: NA
CDR3 protein: CASSQTTGGMYGYTF
CDR3 DNA: TGTGCCAGCAGCCAAACAACAGGGGGCATGTATGGCTACACCTTC

J gene: TRBJ2-5
V gene: TRBV12-5
D gene: NA
clone size: NA
CDR3 protein: CASGLVRPEVRETQYF
CDR3 DNA: TGTGCTAGTGGTTTGGTACGACCGGAGGTACGGGAGACCCAGTACTTC

J gene: TRBJ1-6
V gene: TRBV4-2
D gene: NA
clone size: NA
CDR3 protein: CASSQEQGGDSPLHF
CDR3 DNA: TGTGCCAGCAGCCAAGAACAGGGAGGGGATTCACCCCTCCACTTT

J gene: TRBJ2-3
V gene: TRBV9
D gene: TRBD2
clone size: NA
CDR3 protein: CASGAGDADTQYF
CDR3 DNA: TGTGCCAGCGGGGCGGGGGACGCAGATACGCAGTATTTT

J gene: TRBJ2-2
V gene: TRBV6-8
D gene: TRBD2
clone size: NA
CDR3 protein: CASSILAGGELFF
CDR3 DNA: TGTGCCAGCAGTATACTAGCGGGCGGGGAGCTGTTTTTT

J gene: TRBJ2-7
V gene: TRBV2
D gene: NA
clone size: NA
CDR3 protein: CASSSDRPSYEQYF
CDR3 DNA: TGTGCCAGCAGTTCCGACAGACCCTCCTACGAGCAGTACTTC

J gene: TRBJ1-2
V gene: TRBV5-1
D gene: TRBD1
clone size: NA
CDR3 protein: CASSQRTGLNYGYTF
CDR3 DNA: TGCGCCAGCAGCCAGAGGACAGGGCTTAACTATGGCTACACCTTC

J gene: TRBJ2-1
V gene: TRBV7-6
D gene: TRBD2
clone size: once
CDR3 protein: CASSPNGGAYNEQFF
CDR3 DNA: TGTGCCAGCAGTCCTAACGGGGGGGCCTACAATGAGCAGTTCTTC

J gene: TRBJ2-1
V gene: TRBV4-3
D gene: TRBD1
clone size: NA
CDR3 protein: CASSQGISGTGGSESYNEQFF
CDR3 DNA: TGCGCCAGCAGCCAAGGGATTTCAGGGACAGGGGGCTCGGAGTCCTACAATGAGCAGTTCTTC

J gene: TRBJ2-1
V gene: TRBV11-3
D gene: TRBD2
clone size: once
CDR3 protein: CATQSGRSDEQFF
CDR3 DNA: TGTGCCACCCAAAGCGGGAGGAGCGATGAGCAGTTCTTC

J gene: TRBJ2-1
V gene: TRBV7-3
D gene: TRBD2
clone size: NA
CDR3 protein: CASSALAGGYNEQFF
CDR3 DNA: TGTGCCAGCAGCGCGCTAGCGGGGGGGTACAATGAGCAGTTCTTC

J gene: TRBJ1-1
V gene: TRBV3-1/TRBV3-2
D gene: NA
clone size: NA
CDR3 protein: CASSQTVMNTEAFF
CDR3 DNA: TGTGCCAGCAGCCAGACAGTTATGAACACTGAAGCTTTCTTT